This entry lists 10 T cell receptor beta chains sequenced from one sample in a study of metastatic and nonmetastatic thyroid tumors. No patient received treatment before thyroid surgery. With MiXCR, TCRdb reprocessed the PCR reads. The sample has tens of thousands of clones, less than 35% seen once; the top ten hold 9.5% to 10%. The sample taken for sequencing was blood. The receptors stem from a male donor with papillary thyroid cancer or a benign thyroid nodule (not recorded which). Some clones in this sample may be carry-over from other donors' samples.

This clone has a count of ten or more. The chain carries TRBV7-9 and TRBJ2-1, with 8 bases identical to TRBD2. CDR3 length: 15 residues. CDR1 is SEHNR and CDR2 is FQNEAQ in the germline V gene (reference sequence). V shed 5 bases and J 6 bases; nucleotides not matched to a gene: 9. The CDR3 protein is CASSPPGLVANEQFF. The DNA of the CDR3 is TGTGCCAGCAGCCCCCCGGGACTAGTGGCCAATGAGCAGTTCTTC.

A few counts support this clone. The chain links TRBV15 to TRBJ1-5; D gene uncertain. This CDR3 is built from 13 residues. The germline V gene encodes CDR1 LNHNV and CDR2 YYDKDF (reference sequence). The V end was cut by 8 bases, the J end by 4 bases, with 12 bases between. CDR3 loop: CATSRDINQPQHF. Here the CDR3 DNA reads TGTGCCACCTCCCGGGATATTAATCAGCCCCAGCATTTT. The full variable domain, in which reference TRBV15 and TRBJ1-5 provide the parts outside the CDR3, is DAMVIQNPRYQVTQFGKPVTLSCSQTLNHNVMYWYQQKSSQAPKLLFHYYDKDFNNEADTPDNFQSRRPNTSFCFLDIRSPGLGDTAMYLCATSRDINQPQHFGDGTRLSIL.

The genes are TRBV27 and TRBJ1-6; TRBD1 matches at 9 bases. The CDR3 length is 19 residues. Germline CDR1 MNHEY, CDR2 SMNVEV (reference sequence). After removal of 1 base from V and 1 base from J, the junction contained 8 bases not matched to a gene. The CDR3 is CASSLLGQGSGSYNSPLHF. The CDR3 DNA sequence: TGTGCCAGCAGTTTATTGGGACAGGGTAGTGGGTCCTATAATTCACCCCTCCACTTT.

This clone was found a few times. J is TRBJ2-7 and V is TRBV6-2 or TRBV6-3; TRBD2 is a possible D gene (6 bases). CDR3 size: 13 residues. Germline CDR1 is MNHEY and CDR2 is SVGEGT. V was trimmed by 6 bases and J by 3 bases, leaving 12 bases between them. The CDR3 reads CASSRWRVYEQYF. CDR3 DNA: TGTGCCAGCAGCCGTTGGAGGGTCTACGAGCAGTACTTC.

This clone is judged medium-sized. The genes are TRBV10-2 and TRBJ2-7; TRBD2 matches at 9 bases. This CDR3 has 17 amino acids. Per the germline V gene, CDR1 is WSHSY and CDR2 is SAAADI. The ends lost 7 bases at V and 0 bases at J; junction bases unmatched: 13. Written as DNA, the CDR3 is TGCGCCAGCAAGTCCCCCCCACTTAGCGGGAGCTCCTACGAGCAGTACTTC. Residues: CASKSPPLSGSSYEQYF.

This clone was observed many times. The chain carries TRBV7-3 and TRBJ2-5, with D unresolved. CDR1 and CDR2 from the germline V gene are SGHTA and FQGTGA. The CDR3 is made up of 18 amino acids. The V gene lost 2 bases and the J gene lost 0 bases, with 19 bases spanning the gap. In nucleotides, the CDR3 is TGTGCCAGCAGCTTACCGGATAAACAAGGAACTCACCAAGAGACCCAGTACTTC. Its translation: CASSLPDKQGTHQETQYF.

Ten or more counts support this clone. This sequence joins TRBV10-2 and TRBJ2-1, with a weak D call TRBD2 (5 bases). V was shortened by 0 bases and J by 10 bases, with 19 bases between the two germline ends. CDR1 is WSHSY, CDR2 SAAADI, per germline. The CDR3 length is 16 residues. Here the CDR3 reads CASSESVASFTEEQFF. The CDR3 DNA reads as TGCGCCAGCAGTGAGTCGGTAGCGAGTTTCACGGAGGAGCAGTTCTTC.

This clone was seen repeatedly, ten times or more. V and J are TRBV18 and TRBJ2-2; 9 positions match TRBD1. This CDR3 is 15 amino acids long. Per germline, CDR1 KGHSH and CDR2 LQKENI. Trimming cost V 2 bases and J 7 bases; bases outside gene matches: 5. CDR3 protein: CASSPVTGGIGELFF. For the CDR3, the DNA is TGTGCCAGCTCACCAGTCACAGGGGGCATCGGGGAGCTGTTTTTT.

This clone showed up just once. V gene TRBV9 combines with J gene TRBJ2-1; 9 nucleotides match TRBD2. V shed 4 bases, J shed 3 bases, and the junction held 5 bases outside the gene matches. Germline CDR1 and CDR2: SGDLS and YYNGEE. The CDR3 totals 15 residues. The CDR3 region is CASSPTSGDYNEQFF. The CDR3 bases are TGTGCCAGCAGCCCGACTAGCGGAGACTACAATGAGCAGTTCTTC.

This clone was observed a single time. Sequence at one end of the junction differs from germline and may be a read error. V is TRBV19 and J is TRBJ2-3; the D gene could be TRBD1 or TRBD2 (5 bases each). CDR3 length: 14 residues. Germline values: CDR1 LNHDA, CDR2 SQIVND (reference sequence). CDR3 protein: CASSEGREMDTRYF. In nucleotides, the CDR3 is TGTGCCAGTAGTGAGGGCAGGGAAATGGATACGCGGTATTTT.